The sequence of this T cell receptor beta chain was determined in a study of cytomegalovirus exposure and HLA in healthy donors listed by TCRdb under 2017. For the wider study: A later analysis indicated that the roughly 130 validation repertoires were generated on the platform also employed for the roughly 720 repertoires of the first cohort. The study aimed to test whether cataloging public T cell receptors could reveal signatures of past pathogen exposure. Along with the approximately 600-subject first cohort, a separate validation cohort of about 110 different subjects was used. To predict cytomegalovirus infection status, the study combined high-throughput TCR immunosequencing, statistical association of individual TCRs with disease status, and machine learning. Paper-wide results and their limitations: A later analysis lacked HLA typing for the validation cohort, so it scored co-occurrence in that cohort across all 110 or so repertoires. Of the cluster scores, about 94% were above 0 in a later analysis, which found that TCRs clustered in the first cohort also tended to co-occur in the 90 to 150 validation repertoires. In the study, some 160 TCR beta chains were listed as associated with cytomegalovirus. Most TCR sequences were seen in very few donors, while some public TCRs were found in many individuals. A few of the identified cytomegalovirus-associated TCR beta chains were confirmed in vitro to be specific for cytomegalovirus antigens. Cytomegalovirus status was reported to be diagnosed by the classifier with high specificity and sensitivity in both the original and validation cohorts. It was suggested by the authors that the approach could potentially be generalized to other disease states and immunological phenotypes.

Trimming takes 0 bases from V and 10 bases from J, and the germline ends sit 15 bases apart. Based on the germline V gene (reference sequence), the CDR1 and CDR2 sequences are LNHNV and YYDKDF. The CDR3, cysteine through phenylalanine, is 14 amino acids long. The kept DNA is CDR3 alone, 42 bases in frame from the first base. As to this clone: What this receptor recognizes is not known. Qualities for individual bases were not recorded, and no much larger clone is one base off.

The donors were included in the validation cohort of approximately 120 subjects, a group kept apart from the approximately 650-subject first cohort. Library preparation was by the immunoSEQ multiplex PCR assay. The original methods were these. A statistical classification framework was built for diagnosing cytomegalovirus status from the catalog of TCR beta chain sequences. Drawn from immuneACCESS, this table holds only the in-frame rearrangements with V and J called that TCRdb kept. Clones are partly lost; checked studies trace under half to an unresolved V gene and leave the rest unexplained. That table is the source of V, J and clone size, and D and trimming were worked out from the DNA. Here the sample has 160,000 or so clones; 85% occur a single time. The top ten hold about 2.3% of the sample.

The receptor was isolated from a man aged 25-45 years in good health and CMV-seropositive. Sequencing input: PBMCs. The chain employs TRBV15 and TRBJ1-2; confidence is insufficient to name the D gene. The DNA sequence reads TGTGCCACCAGCAGAGATACGATTGCGATGTCCTACACCTTC. Protein translation: CATSRDTIAMSYTF.